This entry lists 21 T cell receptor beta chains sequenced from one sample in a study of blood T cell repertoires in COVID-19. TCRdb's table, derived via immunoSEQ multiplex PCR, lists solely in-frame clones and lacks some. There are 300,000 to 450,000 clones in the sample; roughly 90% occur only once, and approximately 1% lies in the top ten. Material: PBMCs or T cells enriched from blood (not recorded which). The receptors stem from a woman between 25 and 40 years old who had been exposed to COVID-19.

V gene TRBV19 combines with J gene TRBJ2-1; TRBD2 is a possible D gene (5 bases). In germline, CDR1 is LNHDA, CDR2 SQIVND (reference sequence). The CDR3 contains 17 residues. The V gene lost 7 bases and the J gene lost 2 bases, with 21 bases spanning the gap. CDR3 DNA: TGTGCCAGTAAGAGTATAGGATACGGGAAAACCTACAATGAGCAGTTCTTC. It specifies CASKSIGYGKTYNEQFF.

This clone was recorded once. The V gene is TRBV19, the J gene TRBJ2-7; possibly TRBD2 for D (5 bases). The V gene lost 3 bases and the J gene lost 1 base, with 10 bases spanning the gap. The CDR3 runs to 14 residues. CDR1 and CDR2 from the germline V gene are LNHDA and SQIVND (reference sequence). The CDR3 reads CASSMVGVSYEQYF. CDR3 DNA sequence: TGTGCCAGTAGTATGGTCGGGGTATCCTACGAGCAGTACTTC.

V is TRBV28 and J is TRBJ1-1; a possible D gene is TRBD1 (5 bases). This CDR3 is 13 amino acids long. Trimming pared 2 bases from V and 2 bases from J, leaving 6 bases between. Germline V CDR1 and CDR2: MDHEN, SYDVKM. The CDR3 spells CASSLGHNTEAFF. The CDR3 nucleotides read TGTGCCAGCAGTTTAGGACATAACACTGAAGCTTTCTTT.

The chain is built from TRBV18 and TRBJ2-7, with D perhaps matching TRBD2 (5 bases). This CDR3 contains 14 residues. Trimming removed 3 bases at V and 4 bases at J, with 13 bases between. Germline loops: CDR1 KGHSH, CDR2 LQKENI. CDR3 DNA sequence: TGTGCCAGCTCACCCCTGGACGGGAATTACGAGCAGTACTTC. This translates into CASSPLDGNYEQYF.

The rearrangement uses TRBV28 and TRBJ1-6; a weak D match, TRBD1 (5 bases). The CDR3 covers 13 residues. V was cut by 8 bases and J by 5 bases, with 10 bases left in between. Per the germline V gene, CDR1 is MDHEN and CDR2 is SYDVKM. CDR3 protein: CASARANNSPLHF. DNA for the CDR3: TGTGCCAGCGCCAGGGCGAATAATTCACCCCTCCACTTT. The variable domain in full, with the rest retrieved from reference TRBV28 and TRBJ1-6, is DVKVTQSSRYLVKRTGEKVFLECVQDMDHENMFWYRQDPGLGLRLIYFSYDVKMKEKGDIPEGYSVSREKKERFSLILESASTNQTSMYLCASARANNSPLHFGNGTRLTVT.

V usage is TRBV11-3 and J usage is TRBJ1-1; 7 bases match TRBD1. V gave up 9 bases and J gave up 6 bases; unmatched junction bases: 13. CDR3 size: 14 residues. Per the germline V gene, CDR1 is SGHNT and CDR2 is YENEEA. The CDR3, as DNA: TGTGCCAGAGTCATTGACAGGGTATTCGCTGAAGCTTTCTTT. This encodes CARVIDRVFAEAFF.

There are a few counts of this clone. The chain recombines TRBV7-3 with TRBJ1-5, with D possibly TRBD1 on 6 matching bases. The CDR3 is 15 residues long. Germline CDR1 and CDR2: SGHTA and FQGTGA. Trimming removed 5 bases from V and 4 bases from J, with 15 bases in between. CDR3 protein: CASSQGSSPNQPQHF. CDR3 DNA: TGTGCCAGCAGCCAGGGGTCCAGCCCGAATCAGCCCCAGCATTTT.

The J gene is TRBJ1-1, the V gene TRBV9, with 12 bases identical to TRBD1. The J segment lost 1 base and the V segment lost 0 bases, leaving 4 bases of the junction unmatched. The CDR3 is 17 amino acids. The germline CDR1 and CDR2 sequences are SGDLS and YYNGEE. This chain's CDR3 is CASSVEGQGARNTEAFF. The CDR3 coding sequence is TGTGCCAGCAGCGTAGAGGGACAGGGGGCACGGAACACTGAAGCTTTCTTT.

CDR3 sequence: CASTRTGRGGYTF. As DNA, the CDR3 is TGTGCCAGTACTCGGACAGGAAGGGGCGGCTACACCTTC. This chain connects TRBV19 to TRBJ1-2, with 7 bases fitting TRBD1. Per the germline V gene, CDR1 is LNHDA and CDR2 is SQIVND (reference sequence). The CDR3 length is 13 residues. V lost 7 bases and J lost 8; bases outside the gene matches: 10.

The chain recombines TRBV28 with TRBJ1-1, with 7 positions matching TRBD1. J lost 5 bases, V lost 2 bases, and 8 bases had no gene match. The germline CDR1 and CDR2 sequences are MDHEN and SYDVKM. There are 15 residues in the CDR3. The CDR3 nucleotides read TGTGCCAGCAGTTTAAGGTCAGGGGGTGTTACTGAAGCTTTCTTT. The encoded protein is CASSLRSGGVTEAFF.

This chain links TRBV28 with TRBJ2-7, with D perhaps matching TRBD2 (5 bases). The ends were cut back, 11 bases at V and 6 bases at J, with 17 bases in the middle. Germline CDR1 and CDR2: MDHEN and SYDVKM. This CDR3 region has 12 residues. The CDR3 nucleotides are TGTGCCGGCTCCACTCGGGGTGGCGAGCAGTACTTC. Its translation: CAGSTRGGEQYF.

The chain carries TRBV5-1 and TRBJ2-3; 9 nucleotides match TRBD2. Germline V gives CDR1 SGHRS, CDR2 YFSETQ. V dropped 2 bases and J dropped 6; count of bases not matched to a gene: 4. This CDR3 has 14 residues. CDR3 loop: CASSFRLADDTQYF. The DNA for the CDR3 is TGCGCCAGCAGCTTCCGACTAGCGGACGATACGCAGTATTTT. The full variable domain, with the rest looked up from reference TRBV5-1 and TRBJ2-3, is KAGVTQTPRYLIKTRGQQVTLSCSPISGHRSVSWYQQTPGQGLQFLFEYFSETQRNKGNFPGRFSGRQFSNSRSEMNVSTLELGDSALYLCASSFRLADDTQYFGPGTRLTVL.

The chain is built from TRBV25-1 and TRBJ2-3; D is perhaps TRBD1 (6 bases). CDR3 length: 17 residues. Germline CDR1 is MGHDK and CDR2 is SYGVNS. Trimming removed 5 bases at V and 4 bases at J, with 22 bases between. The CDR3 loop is CASSPLQGGQRADTQYF. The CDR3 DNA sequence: TGTGCCAGCAGTCCCCTCCAAGGCGGACAGCGTGCAGATACGCAGTATTTT.

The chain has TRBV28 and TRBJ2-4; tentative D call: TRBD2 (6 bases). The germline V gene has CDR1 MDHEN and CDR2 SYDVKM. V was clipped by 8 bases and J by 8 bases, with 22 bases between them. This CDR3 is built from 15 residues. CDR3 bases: TGTGCCAGCGAAGATCCTGCAGGAGGGGCGGACATTCAGTACTTC. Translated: CASEDPAGGADIQYF. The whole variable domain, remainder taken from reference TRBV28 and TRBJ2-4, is DVKVTQSSRYLVKRTGEKVFLECVQDMDHENMFWYRQDPGLGLRLIYFSYDVKMKEKGDIPEGYSVSREKKERFSLILESASTNQTSMYLCASEDPAGGADIQYFGAGTRLSVL.

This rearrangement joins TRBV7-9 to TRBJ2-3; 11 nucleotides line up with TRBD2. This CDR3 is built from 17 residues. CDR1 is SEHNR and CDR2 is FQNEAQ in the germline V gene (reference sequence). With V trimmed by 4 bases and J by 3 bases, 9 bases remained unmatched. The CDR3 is CASSSGLAGVVTDTQYF. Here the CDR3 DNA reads TGTGCCAGCAGCTCAGGACTAGCGGGTGTTGTTACAGATACGCAGTATTTT.

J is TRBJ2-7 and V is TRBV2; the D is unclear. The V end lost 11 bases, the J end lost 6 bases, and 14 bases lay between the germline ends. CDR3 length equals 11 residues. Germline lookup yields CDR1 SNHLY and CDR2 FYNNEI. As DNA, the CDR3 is TGTGCCTGGCTGGTAGACTCCGAGCAGTACTTC. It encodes CAWLVDSEQYF.

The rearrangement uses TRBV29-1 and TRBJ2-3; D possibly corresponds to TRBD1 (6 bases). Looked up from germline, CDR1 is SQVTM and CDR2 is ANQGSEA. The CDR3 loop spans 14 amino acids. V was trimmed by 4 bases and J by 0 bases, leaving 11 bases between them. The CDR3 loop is CSVGDTSSTDTQYF. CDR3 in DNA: TGCAGCGTTGGGGACACCTCTAGCACAGATACGCAGTATTTT.

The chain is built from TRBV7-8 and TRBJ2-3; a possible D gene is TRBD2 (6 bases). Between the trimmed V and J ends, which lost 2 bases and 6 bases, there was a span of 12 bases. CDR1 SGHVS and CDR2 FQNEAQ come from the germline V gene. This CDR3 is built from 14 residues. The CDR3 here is CASSLLTSPDTQYF. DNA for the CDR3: TGTGCCAGCAGCTTACTTACTAGCCCCGATACGCAGTATTTT.

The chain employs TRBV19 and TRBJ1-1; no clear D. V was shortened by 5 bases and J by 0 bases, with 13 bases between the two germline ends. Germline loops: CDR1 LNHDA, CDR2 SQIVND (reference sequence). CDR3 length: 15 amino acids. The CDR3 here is CASSLDSRLNTEAFF. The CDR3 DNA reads TGTGCCAGTAGTCTCGATTCGCGGTTGAACACTGAAGCTTTCTTT.

CDR3 DNA sequence: TGCGCCAGCAGCTCAGGCGGGAGTGGTGATGAGCAGTTCTTC. Protein product: CASSSGGSGDEQFF. This chain links TRBV5-1 with TRBJ2-1, with 7 bases identical to TRBD2. J gave up 8 bases and V 3 bases, and 8 bases lay outside the gene matches. Germline V gene lookup returns CDR1 SGHRS and CDR2 YFSETQ. The CDR3 is 14 residues long.

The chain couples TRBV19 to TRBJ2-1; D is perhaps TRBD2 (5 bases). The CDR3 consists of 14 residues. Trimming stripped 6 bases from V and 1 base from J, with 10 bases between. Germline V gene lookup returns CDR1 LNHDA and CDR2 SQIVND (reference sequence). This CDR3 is CASSRTASYNEQFF. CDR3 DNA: TGTGCCAGTAGCCGGACTGCTTCCTACAATGAGCAGTTCTTC.